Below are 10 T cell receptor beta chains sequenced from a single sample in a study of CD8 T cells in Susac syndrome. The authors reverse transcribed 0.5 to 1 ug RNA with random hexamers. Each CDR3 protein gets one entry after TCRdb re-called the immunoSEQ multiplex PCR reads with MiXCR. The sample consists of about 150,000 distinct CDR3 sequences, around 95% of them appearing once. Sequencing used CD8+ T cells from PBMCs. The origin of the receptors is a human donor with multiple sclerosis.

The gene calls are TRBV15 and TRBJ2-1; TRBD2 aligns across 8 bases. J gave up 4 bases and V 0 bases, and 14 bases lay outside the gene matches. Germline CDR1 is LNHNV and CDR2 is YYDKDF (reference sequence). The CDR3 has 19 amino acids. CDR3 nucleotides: TGTGCCACCAGCAGAGATTGGGTGCAAGCGGGGGTCCCATACAATGAGCAGTTCTTC. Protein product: CATSRDWVQAGVPYNEQFF.

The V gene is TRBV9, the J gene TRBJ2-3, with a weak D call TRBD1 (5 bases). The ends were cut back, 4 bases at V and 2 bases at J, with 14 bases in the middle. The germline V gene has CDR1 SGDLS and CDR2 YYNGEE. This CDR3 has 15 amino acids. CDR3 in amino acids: CASSIDSPSTDTQYF. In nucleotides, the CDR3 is TGTGCCAGCAGCATTGACAGCCCCTCCACAGATACGCAGTATTTT.

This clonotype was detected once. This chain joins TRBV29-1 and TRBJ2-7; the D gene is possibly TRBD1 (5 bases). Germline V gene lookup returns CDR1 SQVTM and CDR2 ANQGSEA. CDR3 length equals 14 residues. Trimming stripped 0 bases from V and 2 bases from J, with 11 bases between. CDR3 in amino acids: CSVEEAGITYEQYF. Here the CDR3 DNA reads TGCAGCGTTGAAGAGGCAGGGATAACCTACGAGCAGTACTTC.

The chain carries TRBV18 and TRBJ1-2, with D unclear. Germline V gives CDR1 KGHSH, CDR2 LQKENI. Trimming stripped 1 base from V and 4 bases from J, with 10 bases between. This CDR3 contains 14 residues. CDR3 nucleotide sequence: TGTGCCAGCTCACCACGCCAGATCTCCTATGGCTACACCTTC. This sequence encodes CASSPRQISYGYTF.

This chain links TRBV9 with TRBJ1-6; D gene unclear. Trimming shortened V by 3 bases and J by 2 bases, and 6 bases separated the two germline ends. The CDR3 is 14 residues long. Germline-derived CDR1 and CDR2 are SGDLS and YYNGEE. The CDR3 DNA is TGTGCCAGCAGCGACGGCACCTATAATTCACCCCTCCACTTT. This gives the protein CASSDGTYNSPLHF.

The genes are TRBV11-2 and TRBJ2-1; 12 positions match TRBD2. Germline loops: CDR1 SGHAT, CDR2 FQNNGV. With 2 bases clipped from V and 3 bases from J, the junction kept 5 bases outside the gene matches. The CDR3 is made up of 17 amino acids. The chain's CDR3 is CASSLFPSGGDYNEQFF. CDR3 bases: TGTGCCAGCAGCTTATTTCCTAGCGGGGGGGACTACAATGAGCAGTTCTTC. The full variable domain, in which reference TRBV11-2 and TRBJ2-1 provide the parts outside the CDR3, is EAGVAQSPRYKIIEKRQSVAFWCNPISGHATLYWYQQILGQGPKLLIQFQNNGVVDDSQLPKDRFSAERLKGVDSTLKIQPAKLEDSAVYLCASSLFPSGGDYNEQFFGPGTRLTVL.

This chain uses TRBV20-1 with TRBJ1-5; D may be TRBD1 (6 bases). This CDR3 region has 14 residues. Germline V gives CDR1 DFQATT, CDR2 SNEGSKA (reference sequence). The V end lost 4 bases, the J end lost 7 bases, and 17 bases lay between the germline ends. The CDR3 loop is CSATTDSRGQPQHF. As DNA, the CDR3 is TGCAGTGCTACGACGGACAGTAGGGGACAGCCCCAGCATTTT.

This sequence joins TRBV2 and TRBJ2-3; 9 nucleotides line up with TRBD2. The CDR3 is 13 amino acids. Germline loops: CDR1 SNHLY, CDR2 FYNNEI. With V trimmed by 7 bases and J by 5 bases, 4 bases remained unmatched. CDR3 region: CASTSGGQDTQYF. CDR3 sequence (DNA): TGTGCCAGCACAAGCGGGGGGCAAGATACGCAGTATTTT.

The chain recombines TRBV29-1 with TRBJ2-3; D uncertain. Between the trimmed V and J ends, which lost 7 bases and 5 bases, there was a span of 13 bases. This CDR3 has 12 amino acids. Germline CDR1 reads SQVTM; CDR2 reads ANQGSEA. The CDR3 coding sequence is TGCAGCGACAATACGATGGAAGATACGCAGTATTTT. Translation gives CSDNTMEDTQYF.

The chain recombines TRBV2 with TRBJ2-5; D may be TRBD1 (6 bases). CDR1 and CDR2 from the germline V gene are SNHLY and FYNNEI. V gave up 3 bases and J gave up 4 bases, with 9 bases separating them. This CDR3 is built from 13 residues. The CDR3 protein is CASSEPRGETQYF. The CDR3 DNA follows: TGTGCCAGCAGTGAGCCCAGGGGAGAGACCCAGTACTTC.